This is a list of T cell receptor beta chains from one sample in a study of cytomegalovirus exposure and HLA in healthy donors. TCRdb's copy holds only in-frame clones and misses some; the assay was immunoSEQ multiplex PCR. The sample yields about 150,000 clones, around 73% seen once. Input material: PBMCs. These receptors were taken from a woman aged 18-29 years in good health and CMV-seropositive. Each CDR3 is given with its conserved first and last residue. The order of the fields is D gene, V gene, J gene, clone size, CDR3 protein, CDR3 DNA. D genes are given only for firm matches. Not all rows give a size; the values are once, few, many and, for expanded clones, a class.

D: .
V: TRBV25-1
J: TRBJ2-7
size: .
CDR3: CASSEKGRGRAYEQYF
DNA: TGTGCCAGCAGTGAAAAAGGGCGGGGAAGGGCCTACGAGCAGTACTTC

D: TRBD1
V: TRBV15
J: TRBJ1-1
size: .
CDR3: CATSEGQVNTEAFF
DNA: TGTGCCACCAGCGAGGGACAGGTGAACACTGAAGCTTTCTTT

D: .
V: TRBV19
J: TRBJ1-5
size: once
CDR3: CASSMIQGGYSNQPQHF
DNA: TGTGCCAGTAGTATGATCCAAGGGGGTTATAGCAATCAGCCCCAGCATTTT

D: TRBD1
V: TRBV19
J: TRBJ2-7
size: .
CDR3: CASSKGQGDEQYF
DNA: TGTGCCAGTAGTAAGGGACAGGGTGACGAGCAGTACTTC

D: .
V: TRBV2
J: TRBJ1-5
size: .
CDR3: CASSEGEGRSNQPQHF
DNA: TGTGCCAGCAGTGAAGGGGAGGGACGGAGCAATCAGCCCCAGCATTTT

D: .
V: TRBV19
J: TRBJ1-6
size: .
CDR3: CASIIPAPTGSPLHF
DNA: TGTGCCAGTATTATCCCGGCCCCGACGGGGTCACCCCTCCACTTT

D: TRBD2
V: TRBV6-4
J: TRBJ2-1
size: .
CDR3: CASSEKAGDYNEQFF
DNA: TGTGCCAGCAGTGAAAAGGCGGGGGACTACAATGAGCAGTTCTTC

D: TRBD1
V: TRBV5-1
J: TRBJ2-7
size: few
CDR3: CASSLPGTGGEQYF
DNA: TGCGCCAGCAGCTTGCCCGGGACAGGGGGCGAGCAGTACTTC

D: .
V: TRBV6-5
J: TRBJ2-7
size: .
CDR3: CASSYSGNSYEQYF
DNA: TGTGCCAGCAGTTACTCTGGCAACTCCTACGAGCAGTACTTC

D: .
V: TRBV27
J: TRBJ1-1
size: few
CDR3: CASSWAMNTEAFF
DNA: TGTGCCAGCAGTTGGGCGATGAACACTGAAGCTTTCTTT

D: .
V: TRBV15
J: TRBJ2-7
size: .
CDR3: CATSRDGAASYEQYF
DNA: TGTGCCACCAGCAGAGATGGGGCGGCCTCCTACGAGCAGTACTTC

D: TRBD1
V: TRBV7-9
J: TRBJ1-1
size: .
CDR3: CASSIATGATEAFF
DNA: TGTGCCAGCAGCATCGCGACAGGGGCCACTGAAGCTTTCTTT

D: .
V: TRBV18
J: TRBJ2-3
size: once
CDR3: CASSPIATPTDTQYF
DNA: TGTGCCAGCTCACCAATAGCGACACCCACAGATACGCAGTATTTT

D: TRBD1
V: TRBV7-9
J: TRBJ1-2
size: .
CDR3: CASSPRQGSYGYTF
DNA: TGTGCCAGCAGCCCACGACAGGGGAGCTATGGCTACACCTTC

D: TRBD1
V: TRBV11-2
J: TRBJ1-6
size: few
CDR3: CASSSKPGQSSYNSPLHF
DNA: TGTGCCAGCAGCTCGAAGCCGGGACAGAGCTCCTATAATTCACCCCTCCACTTT

D: .
V: TRBV7-2
J: TRBJ1-3
size: .
CDR3: CASTTFAAGNTIYF
DNA: TGTGCCAGTACCACGTTCGCGGCTGGAAACACCATATATTTT

D: TRBD2
V: TRBV10-3
J: TRBJ2-7
size: .
CDR3: CAISSGLAGTYEQYF
DNA: TGTGCCATCAGTTCCGGGCTAGCGGGGACCTACGAGCAGTACTTC

D: TRBD1
V: TRBV9
J: TRBJ2-3
size: .
CDR3: CASSVVWATGGSPDTQYF
DNA: TGTGCCAGCAGCGTAGTGTGGGCGACAGGGGGATCCCCAGATACGCAGTATTTT

D: TRBD2
V: TRBV11-3
J: TRBJ2-7
size: few
CDR3: CASSLGAGVYEQYF
DNA: TGTGCCAGCAGCTTAGGAGCGGGGGTGTACGAGCAGTACTTC

D: .
V: TRBV19
J: TRBJ1-5
size: once
CDR3: CASSIPPREGLGVGQPQHF
DNA: TGTGCCAGTAGTATCCCCCCCAGGGAGGGTCTGGGGGTTGGTCAGCCCCAGCATTTT

D: .
V: TRBV6-1
J: TRBJ2-1
size: .
CDR3: CASSEAGGHNEQFF
DNA: TGTGCCAGCAGTGAAGCGGGGGGTCACAATGAGCAGTTCTTC

D: TRBD1
V: TRBV4-2
J: TRBJ1-4
size: .
CDR3: CASSLLRGQGTNEKLFF
DNA: TGTGCCAGCAGCCTATTACGTGGACAGGGGACTAATGAAAAACTGTTTTTT

D: TRBD1
V: TRBV9
J: TRBJ1-4
size: few
CDR3: CASSVANGGGQEKLFF
DNA: TGTGCCAGCAGCGTAGCTAATGGAGGGGGCCAGGAAAAACTGTTTTTT

D: TRBD1
V: TRBV5-1
J: TRBJ2-7
size: .
CDR3: CASSFRQGGAYEQYF
DNA: TGCGCCAGCAGCTTCCGACAGGGTGGAGCCTACGAGCAGTACTTC

D: .
V: TRBV4-3
J: TRBJ1-1
size: .
CDR3: CASSQDAGTEAFF
DNA: TGCGCCAGCAGCCAAGATGCAGGCACTGAAGCTTTCTTT

D: TRBD1
V: TRBV25-1
J: TRBJ1-1
size: .
CDR3: CASSVTGGYTEAFF
DNA: TGTGCCAGCAGTGTGACAGGGGGTTACACTGAAGCTTTCTTT

D: .
V: TRBV10-3
J: TRBJ1-1
size: .
CDR3: CAISESGGENTEAFF
DNA: TGTGCCATCAGTGAGTCGGGGGGGGAGAACACTGAAGCTTTCTTT

D: .
V: TRBV11-1
J: TRBJ2-3
size: .
CDR3: CASSLDLTGADTQYF
DNA: TGTGCCAGCAGCTTAGATCTGACAGGTGCAGATACGCAGTATTTT

D: .
V: TRBV7-9
J: TRBJ1-2
size: .
CDR3: CASSLGIRGPGYTF
DNA: TGTGCCAGCAGCTTAGGAATCAGGGGCCCTGGCTACACCTTC

D: .
V: TRBV6-1
J: TRBJ1-4
size: few
CDR3: CASSEALRGVREKLFF
DNA: TGTGCCAGCAGTGAAGCGCTTCGGGGAGTTAGGGAAAAACTGTTTTTT